The TCR beta chain described here comes from a study of cytomegalovirus exposure and HLA in healthy donors. Overall study results and limits: A missense variant in DCLRE1C was later tied to TCR beta V- and J-gene trimming.

The CDR3 has 13 amino acids. The germline V gene has CDR1 SGHTA and CDR2 FQGNSA. Trimming removed 3 bases from V and 2 bases from J, with 6 bases in between. Samples came from healthy bone marrow donors. Each donor was nominally healthy when sampled (though unrecorded immune exposures were likely). The PCR ran on 60 Vbeta and 13 Jbeta primers. TCRdb's table, derived via immunoSEQ multiplex PCR, lists solely in-frame clones and lacks some. The sample includes about 190,000 clones, roughly 75% of them seen just once. This clone was counted only a few times. Its antigen remains unknown. This chain links TRBV7-2 with TRBJ2-3; D is ambiguous. The sequenced sample consisted of PBMCs. The clonotype comes from a man between 25 and 39 years old in good health and CMV-seropositive. The CDR3 DNA sequence: TGTGCCAGCAGCTTCCCCCTCACAGATACGCAGTATTTT. Amino acids: CASSFPLTDTQYF.